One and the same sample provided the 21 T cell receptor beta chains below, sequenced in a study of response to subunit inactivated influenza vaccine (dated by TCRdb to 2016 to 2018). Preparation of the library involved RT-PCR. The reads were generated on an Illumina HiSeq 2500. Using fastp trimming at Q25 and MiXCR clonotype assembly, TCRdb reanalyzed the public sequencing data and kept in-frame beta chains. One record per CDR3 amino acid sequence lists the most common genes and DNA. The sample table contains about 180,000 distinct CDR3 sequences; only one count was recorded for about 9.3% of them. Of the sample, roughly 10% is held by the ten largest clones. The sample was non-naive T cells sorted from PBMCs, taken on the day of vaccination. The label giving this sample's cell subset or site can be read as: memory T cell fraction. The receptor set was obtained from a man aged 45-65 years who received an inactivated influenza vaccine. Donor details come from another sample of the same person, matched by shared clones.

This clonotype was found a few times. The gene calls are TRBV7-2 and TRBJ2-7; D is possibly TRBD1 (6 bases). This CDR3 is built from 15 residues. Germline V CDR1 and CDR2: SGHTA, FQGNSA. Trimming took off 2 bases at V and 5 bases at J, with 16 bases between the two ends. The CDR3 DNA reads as TGTGCCAGCAGCTTAATTGTCCAGGGGTCCCACGAGCAGTACTTC. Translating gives CASSLIVQGSHEQYF. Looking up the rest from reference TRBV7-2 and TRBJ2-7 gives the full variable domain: GAGVSQSPSNKVTEKGKDVELRCDPISGHTALYWYRQSLGQGLEFLIYFQGNSAPDKSGLPSDRFSAERTGGSVSTLTIQRTQQEDSAVYLCASSLIVQGSHEQYFGPGTRLTVT.

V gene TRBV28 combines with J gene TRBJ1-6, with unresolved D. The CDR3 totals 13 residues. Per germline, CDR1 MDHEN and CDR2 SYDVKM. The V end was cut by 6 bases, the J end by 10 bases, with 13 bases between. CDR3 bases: TGTGCCAGCAGCCCCCCGCCGGCCTCACCCCTCCACTTT. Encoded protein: CASSPPPASPLHF.

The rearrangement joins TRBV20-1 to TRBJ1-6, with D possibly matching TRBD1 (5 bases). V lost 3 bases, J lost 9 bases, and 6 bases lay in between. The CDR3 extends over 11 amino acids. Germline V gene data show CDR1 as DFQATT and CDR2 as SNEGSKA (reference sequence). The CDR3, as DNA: TGCAGTGCTAGGCAGGGTTCACCCCTCCACTTT. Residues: CSARQGSPLHF.

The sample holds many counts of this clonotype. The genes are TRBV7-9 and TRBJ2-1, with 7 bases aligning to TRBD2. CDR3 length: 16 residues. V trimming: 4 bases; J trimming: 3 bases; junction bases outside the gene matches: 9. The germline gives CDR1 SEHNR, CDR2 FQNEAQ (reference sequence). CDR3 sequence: CASSSSTSANYNEQFF. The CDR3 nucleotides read TGTGCCAGCAGCTCTTCTACTAGCGCCAACTACAATGAGCAGTTCTTC.

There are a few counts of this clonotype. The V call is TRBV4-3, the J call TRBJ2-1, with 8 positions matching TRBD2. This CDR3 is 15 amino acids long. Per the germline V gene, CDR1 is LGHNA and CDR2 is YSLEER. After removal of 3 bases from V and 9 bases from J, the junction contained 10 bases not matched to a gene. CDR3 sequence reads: CASSQTSALWGEQFF. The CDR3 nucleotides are TGCGCCAGCAGCCAGACTAGCGCCCTTTGGGGTGAGCAGTTCTTC.

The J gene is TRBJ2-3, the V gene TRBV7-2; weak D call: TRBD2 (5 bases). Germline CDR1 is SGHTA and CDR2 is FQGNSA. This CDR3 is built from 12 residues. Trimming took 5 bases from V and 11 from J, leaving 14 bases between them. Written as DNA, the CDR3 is TGTGCCAGCAGCCTGCTCGAGGGTGGGCAGTATTTT. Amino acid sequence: CASSLLEGGQYF.

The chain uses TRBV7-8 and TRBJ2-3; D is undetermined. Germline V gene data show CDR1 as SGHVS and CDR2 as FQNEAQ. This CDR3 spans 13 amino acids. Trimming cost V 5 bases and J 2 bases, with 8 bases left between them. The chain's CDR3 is CASSRDHTDTQYF. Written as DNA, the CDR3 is TGTGCCAGCAGCAGAGACCACACAGATACGCAGTATTTT.

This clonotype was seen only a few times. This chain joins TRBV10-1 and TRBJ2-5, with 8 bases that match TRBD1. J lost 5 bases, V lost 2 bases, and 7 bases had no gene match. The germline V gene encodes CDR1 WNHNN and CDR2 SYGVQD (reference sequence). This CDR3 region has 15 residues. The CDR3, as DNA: TGCGCCAGCAGTGAGGGACAGGGCCTGGTCGAGACCCAGTACTTC. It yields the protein CASSEGQGLVETQYF.

CDR3: CASSPGTVPSYEQYF. CDR3 bases: TGTGCCAGCAGCCCCGGGACAGTGCCCTCCTACGAGCAGTACTTC. This chain links TRBV7-9 with TRBJ2-7; the match to TRBD1 covers 7 bases. J gave up 0 bases and V 5 bases, and 7 bases lay outside the gene matches. CDR1 is SEHNR and CDR2 is FQNEAQ in the germline V gene (reference sequence). The CDR3 length is 15 residues.

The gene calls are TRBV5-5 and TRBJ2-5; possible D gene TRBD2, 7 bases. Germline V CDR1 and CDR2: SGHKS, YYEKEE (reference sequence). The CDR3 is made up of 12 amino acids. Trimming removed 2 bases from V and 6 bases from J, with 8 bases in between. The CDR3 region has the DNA TGTGCCAGCAGCTTCGGGGGGCAGACCCAGTACTTC. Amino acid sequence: CASSFGGQTQYF.

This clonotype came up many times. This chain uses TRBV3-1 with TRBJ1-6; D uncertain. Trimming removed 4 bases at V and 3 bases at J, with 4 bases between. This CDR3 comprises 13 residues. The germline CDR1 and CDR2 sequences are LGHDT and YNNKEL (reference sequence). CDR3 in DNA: TGTGCCAGCAGCCCTGGCTATAATTCACCCCTCCACTTT. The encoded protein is CASSPGYNSPLHF.

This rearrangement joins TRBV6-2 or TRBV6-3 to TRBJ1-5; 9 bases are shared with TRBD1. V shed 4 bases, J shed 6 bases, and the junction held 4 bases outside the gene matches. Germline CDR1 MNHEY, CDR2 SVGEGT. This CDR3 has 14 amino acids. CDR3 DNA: TGTGCCAGCAGTTTTACAGGGGGCTCTCAGCCCCAGCATTTT. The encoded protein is CASSFTGGSQPQHF.

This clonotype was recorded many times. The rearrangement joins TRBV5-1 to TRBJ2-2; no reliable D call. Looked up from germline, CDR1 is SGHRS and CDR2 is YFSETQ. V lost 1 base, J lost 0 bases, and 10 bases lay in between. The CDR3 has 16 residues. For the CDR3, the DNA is TGCGCCAGCAGCTTGTCTGGGGTAGCGAACACCGGGGAGCTGTTTTTT. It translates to CASSLSGVANTGELFF.

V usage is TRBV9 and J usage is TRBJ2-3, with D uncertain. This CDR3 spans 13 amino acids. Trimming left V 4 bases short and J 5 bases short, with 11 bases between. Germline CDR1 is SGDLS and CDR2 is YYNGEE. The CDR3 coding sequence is TGTGCCAGCAGCCATGGTGGGGTAGATACGCAGTATTTT. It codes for CASSHGGVDTQYF. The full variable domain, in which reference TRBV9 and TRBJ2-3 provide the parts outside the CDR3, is DSGVTQTPKHLITATGQRVTLRCSPRSGDLSVYWYQQSLDQGLQFLIQYYNGEERAKGNILERFSAQQFPDLHSELNLSSLELGDSALYFCASSHGGVDTQYFGPGTRLTVL.

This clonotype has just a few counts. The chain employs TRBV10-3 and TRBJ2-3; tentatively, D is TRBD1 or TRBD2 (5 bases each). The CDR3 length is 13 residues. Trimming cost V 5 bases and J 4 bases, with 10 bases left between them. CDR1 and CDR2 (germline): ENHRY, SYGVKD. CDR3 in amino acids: CAISPQGADTQYF. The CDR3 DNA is TGTGCCATCAGTCCCCAGGGAGCAGATACGCAGTATTTT.

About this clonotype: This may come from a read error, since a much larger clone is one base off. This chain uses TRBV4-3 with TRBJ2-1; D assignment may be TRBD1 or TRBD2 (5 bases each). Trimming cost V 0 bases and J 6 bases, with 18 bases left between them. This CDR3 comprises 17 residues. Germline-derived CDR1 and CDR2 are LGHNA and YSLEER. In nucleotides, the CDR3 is TGCGCCAGCAGCCAAGAGGTGGGGGAAAGCCCCTGCAATGAGCAGTTCTTC. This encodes CASSQEVGESPCNEQFF.

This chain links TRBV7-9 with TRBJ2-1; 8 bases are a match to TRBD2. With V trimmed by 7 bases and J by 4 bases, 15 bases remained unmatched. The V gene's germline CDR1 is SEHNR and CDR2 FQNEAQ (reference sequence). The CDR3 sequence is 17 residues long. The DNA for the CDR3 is TGTGCCAGCACCTCCATTTGGCGGGGGGTACAATACAATGAGCAGTTCTTC. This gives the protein CASTSIWRGVQYNEQFF.

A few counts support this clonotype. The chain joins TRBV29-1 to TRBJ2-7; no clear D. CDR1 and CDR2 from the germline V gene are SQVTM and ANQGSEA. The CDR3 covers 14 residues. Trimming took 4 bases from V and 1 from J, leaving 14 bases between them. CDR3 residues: CSVVWSSRSYEQYF. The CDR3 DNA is TGCAGCGTTGTTTGGTCTAGTCGTTCCTACGAGCAGTACTTC.

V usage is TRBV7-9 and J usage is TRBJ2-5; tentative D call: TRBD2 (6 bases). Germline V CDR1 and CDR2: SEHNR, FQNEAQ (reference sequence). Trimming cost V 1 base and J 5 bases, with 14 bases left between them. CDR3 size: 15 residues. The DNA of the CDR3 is TGTGCCAGCAGCTTAGGTGGAAGTGGGGGGGAGACCCAGTACTTC. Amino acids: CASSLGGSGGETQYF.

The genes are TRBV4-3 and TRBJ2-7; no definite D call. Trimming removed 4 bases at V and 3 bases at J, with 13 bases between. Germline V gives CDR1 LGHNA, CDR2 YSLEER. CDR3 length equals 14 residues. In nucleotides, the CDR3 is TGCGCCAGCAGCCTTCAAACCGGGCTCTACGAGCAGTACTTC. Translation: CASSLQTGLYEQYF.

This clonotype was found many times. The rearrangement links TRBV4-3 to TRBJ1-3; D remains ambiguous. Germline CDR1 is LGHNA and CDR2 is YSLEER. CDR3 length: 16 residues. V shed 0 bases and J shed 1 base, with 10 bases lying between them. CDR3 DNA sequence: TGCGCCAGCAGCCAAGATTTCCGGTCTTCTGGAAACACCATATATTTT. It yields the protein CASSQDFRSSGNTIYF.